The T cell receptor (beta chain) under discussion was sequenced for a study of OX40 agonist ivuxolimab in advanced cancers. Study in general: The dose-escalation cohort was around 83% male, with a mean age of 60 years, ranging about 23 to 90. Three patients had partial responses: one hepatocellular carcinoma, two cutaneous melanoma.

Assay used: immunoSEQ multiplex PCR; TCRdb lists only in-frame clones, some missing. The profile shows tens of thousands of clones, more than 80% of them singletons. The CDR3 has 13 amino acids. The germline V gene has CDR1 SSHAT and CDR2 FNYEAQ (reference sequence). Findings of the study overall: Compared with CD4+, CD8+ T cells on average had more expanded clones. Normalized T-cell clonal expansion was also low in a subset of nonresponders.

In this sample, this clone turned up once. Its antigen is unknown. One end of the junction is discordant with germline, which a read error may explain. The material was CD4+ or CD8+ T cells sorted from blood, obtained in a trial of the OX40 agonist ivuxolimab. The chain links TRBV7-7 to TRBJ2-7; 8 bases are a match to TRBD1. This receptor was taken from an adult with an advanced solid tumor such as melanoma, head and neck, liver or kidney cancer. The CDR3, as DNA: TGTGCTAGCAGCTCAGACAGGGGCTACGAGCAGTACTTC. It encodes CASSSDRGYEQYF.